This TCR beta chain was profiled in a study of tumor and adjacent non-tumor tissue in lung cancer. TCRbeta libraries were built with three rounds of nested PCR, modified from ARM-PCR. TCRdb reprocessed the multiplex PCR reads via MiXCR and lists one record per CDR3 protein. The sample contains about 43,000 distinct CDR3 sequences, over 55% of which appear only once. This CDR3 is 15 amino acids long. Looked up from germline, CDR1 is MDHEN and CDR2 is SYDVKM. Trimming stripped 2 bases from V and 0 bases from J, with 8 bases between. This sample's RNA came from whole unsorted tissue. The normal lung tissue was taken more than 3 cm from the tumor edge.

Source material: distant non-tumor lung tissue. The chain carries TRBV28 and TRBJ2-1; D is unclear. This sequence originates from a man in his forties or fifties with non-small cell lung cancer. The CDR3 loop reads CASSLDTYSYNEQFF. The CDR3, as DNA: TGTGCCAGCAGTTTAGACACCTACTCCTACAATGAGCAGTTCTTC.